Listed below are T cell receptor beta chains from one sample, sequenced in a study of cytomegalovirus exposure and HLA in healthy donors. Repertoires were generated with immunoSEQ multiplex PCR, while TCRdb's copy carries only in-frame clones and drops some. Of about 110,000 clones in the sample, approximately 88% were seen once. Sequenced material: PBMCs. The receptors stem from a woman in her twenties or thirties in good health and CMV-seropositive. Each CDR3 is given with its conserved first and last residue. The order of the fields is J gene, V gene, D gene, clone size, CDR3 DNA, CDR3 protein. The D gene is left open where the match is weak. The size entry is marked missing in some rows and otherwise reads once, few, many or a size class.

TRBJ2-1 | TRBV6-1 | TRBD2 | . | TGTGCCAGCAGTGAAGCGACTAGCGGGAGTAATGAGCAGTTCTTC | CASSEATSGSNEQFF
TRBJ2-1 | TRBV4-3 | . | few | TGCGCCAGCAGCCAAGATTCGGTAAGAGGTGAGCAGTTCTTC | CASSQDSVRGEQFF
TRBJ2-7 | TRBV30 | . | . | TGTGCCGCCGCAGGTCAGATTTTCTACGAGCAGTACTTC | CAAAGQIFYEQYF
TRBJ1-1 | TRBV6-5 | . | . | TGTGCCAGCAGAACGGGGGTATACACTGAAGCTTTCTTT | CASRTGVYTEAFF
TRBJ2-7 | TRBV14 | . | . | TGTGCCAGCAGCCAAGATGCTAGGCCAGGGGACGAGCAGTACTTC | CASSQDARPGDEQYF
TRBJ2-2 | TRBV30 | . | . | TGTGCCTGGAGTAAACAGTCGGCCGGGGAGCTGTTTTTT | CAWSKQSAGELFF
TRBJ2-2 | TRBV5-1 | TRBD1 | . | TGCGCCAGCAGGCCCAGGACAGGGGAAACCGGGGAGCTGTTTTTT | CASRPRTGETGELFF
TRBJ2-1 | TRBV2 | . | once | TGTGCCAGCGGGCGGGACTACAATGAGCAGTTCTTC | CASGRDYNEQFF
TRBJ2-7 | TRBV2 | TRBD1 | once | TGTGCCAGCAGTGAAAGGACAGGGATAATCTACGAGCAGTACTTC | CASSERTGIIYEQYF
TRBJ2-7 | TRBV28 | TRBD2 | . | TGTGCCAGCAGTCCCCGGGGGGTCGGGGTGGACGAGCAGTACTTC | CASSPRGVGVDEQYF
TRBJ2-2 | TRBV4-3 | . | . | TGCGCCAGCAGCCAAGATGCGGGAAGGGTCACCGGGGAGCTGTTTTTT | CASSQDAGRVTGELFF
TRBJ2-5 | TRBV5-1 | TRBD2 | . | TGCGCCAGCAGCGGCGGGGGGATGGAAGAGACCCAGTACTTC | CASSGGGMEETQYF
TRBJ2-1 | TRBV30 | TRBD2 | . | TGTGCCTGGAGTACCAGCGGGAGTAGGGGCAATGAGCAGTTCTTC | CAWSTSGSRGNEQFF
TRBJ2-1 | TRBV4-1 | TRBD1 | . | TGCGCCAGCAGCCAGAGGACAGGGGGCCGAGGTGAGCAGTTCTTC | CASSQRTGGRGEQFF
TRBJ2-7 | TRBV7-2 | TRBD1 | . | TGTGCCAGCAGCTTAGACAGGGGCTACGAGCAGTACTTC | CASSLDRGYEQYF
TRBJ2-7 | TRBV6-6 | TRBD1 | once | TGTGCCAGCCGTATGGGACAGGGCTACGAGCAGTACTTC | CASRMGQGYEQYF
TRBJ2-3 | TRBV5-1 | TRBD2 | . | TGCGCCAGCAGCTTGGTGACTAGCGGGAACGCAGATACGCAGTATTTT | CASSLVTSGNADTQYF
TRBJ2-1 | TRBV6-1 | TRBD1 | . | TGTGCCAGCAGCCAGGCCGGGACAGGGGAGAGGATGCAGTTCTTC | CASSQAGTGERMQFF
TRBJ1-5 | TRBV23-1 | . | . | TGCGCCAGCAGTCAAATGAGGACTTGGCCCCAGCATTTT | CASSQMRTWPQHF
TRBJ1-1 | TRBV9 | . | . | TGTGCCAGCAGCTTAGGAGTACCGGGAACAGACATGAACACTGAAGCTTTCTTT | CASSLGVPGTDMNTEAFF
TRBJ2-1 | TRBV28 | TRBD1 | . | TGTGCCAGCAGTCCACGTGGGCAGGGGGTAAATGAGCAGTTCTTC | CASSPRGQGVNEQFF
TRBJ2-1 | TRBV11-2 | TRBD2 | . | TGTGCCAGCAGCTTAGGGACTAGCGGTTACAATGAGCAGTTCTTC | CASSLGTSGYNEQFF
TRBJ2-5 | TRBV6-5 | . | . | TGTGCCAGCAGTTCCGGGCAGGGGTGGGAGACCCAGTACTTC | CASSSGQGWETQYF
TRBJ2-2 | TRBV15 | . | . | TGTGCCACCAGTCCCCGGGGTAACACCGGGGAGCTGTTTTTT | CATSPRGNTGELFF
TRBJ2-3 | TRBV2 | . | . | TGTGCCAGCAGTGAAGGGGGCCGCCCGGATACGCAGTATTTT | CASSEGGRPDTQYF
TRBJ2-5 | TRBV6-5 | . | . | TGTGCCAGCAGTTACAGCGGTGAGACCCAGTACTTC | CASSYSGETQYF